This TCR beta chain was sequenced for a study of patients and donors after allogeneic stem cell transplantation. CDR3 length: 11 amino acids. V lost 4 bases, J lost 8 bases, and 8 bases lay in between. Germline V gene lookup returns CDR1 LGHDT and CDR2 YNNKEL (reference sequence). From the RT-PCR reads, TCRdb called clonotypes with MiXCR, one entry per CDR3 protein. This sample yields 390,000 or so distinct CDR3 sequences, of which about a sixth are seen a single time; 6% to 8% belongs to the top ten. This clonotype was found many times. Material: blood, either unsorted or a sorted T cell fraction (not recorded which). The TCR sequence derives from a human donor who was either an allogeneic HSCT recipient or a stem cell or donor lymphocyte infusion donor (not recorded which). It is not recorded whose cells these are; they may come from a transplant donor. The chain joins TRBV3-1 to TRBJ1-2, with D possibly TRBD1 on 5 matching bases. The CDR3 region has the DNA TGTGCCAGCAGCCGCAGGGACGGCTACACCTTC. Its protein product is CASSRRDGYTF.